Below are 30 T cell receptor beta chains sequenced from a single sample in a study of OX40 agonist ivuxolimab in advanced cancers. Library generation was performed with the immunoSEQ multiplex PCR assay. Drawn from immuneACCESS, this table holds only the in-frame rearrangements with V and J called that TCRdb kept. Clones are partly lost; checked studies trace under half to an unresolved V gene and leave the rest unexplained. Recorded for this sample are 55,000 to 80,000 clones; roughly 88% of them occurred a single time. The ten largest clonotypes hold under 3.5% of the sample. The specimen was CD4+ or CD8+ T cells sorted from blood, collected in a trial of the OX40 agonist ivuxolimab. The receptors here all came from an adult with an advanced solid tumor such as melanoma, head and neck, liver or kidney cancer.

The J gene is TRBJ2-7, the V gene TRBV2; 13 bases are shared with TRBD2. This CDR3 contains 14 residues. CDR1 and CDR2 from the germline V gene are SNHLY and FYNNEI. Unmatched junction bases numbered 0, after V lost 5 bases and J lost 2 bases. CDR3 nucleotide sequence: TGTGCCAGCAGTACTAGCGGGGGGGCCTACGAGCAGTACTTC. This encodes CASSTSGGAYEQYF. The full variable domain, rest sourced from reference TRBV2 and TRBJ2-7, is EPEVTQTPSHQVTQMGQEVILRCVPISNHLYFYWYRQILGQKVEFLVSFYNNEISEKSEIFDDQFSVERPDGSNFTLKIRSTKLEDSAMYFCASSTSGGAYEQYFGPGTRLTVT.

This sequence joins TRBV30 and TRBJ1-4; D is unclear. Germline assignment: CDR1 GTSNPN and CDR2 SVGIG (reference sequence). V was clipped by 0 bases and J by 2 bases, with 16 bases between them. The length of the CDR3 is 17 residues. Here the CDR3 reads CAWSVFWTASTNEKLFF. Here the CDR3 DNA reads TGTGCCTGGAGTGTATTCTGGACCGCGTCTACTAATGAAAAACTGTTTTTT.

This chain uses TRBV28 with TRBJ1-1; D remains unclear. The CDR3 runs 13 residues. From germline, CDR1 is MDHEN and CDR2 SYDVKM. Trimming stripped 4 bases from V and 1 base from J, with 7 bases between. CDR3 nucleotide sequence: TGTGCCAGCAGTTCATCGCGGAACACTGAAGCTTTCTTT. Its protein product is CASSSSRNTEAFF.

The J gene is TRBJ1-1, the V gene TRBV9; D gene unclear. Germline V lookup: CDR1 SGDLS, CDR2 YYNGEE. The CDR3 covers 15 residues. V lost 0 bases to trimming and J lost 2 bases, with 11 bases between them. CDR3 residues: CASSVDPVPNTEAFF. The CDR3 DNA sequence: TGTGCCAGCAGCGTAGATCCGGTACCCAACACTGAAGCTTTCTTT.

The rearrangement links TRBV6-5 to TRBJ1-6, with no clear D. The CDR3 consists of 14 residues. CDR1 is MNHEY, CDR2 SVGAGI, per germline. V was trimmed by 1 base and J by 10 bases, leaving 11 bases between them. As DNA, the CDR3 is TGTGCCAGCAGTTACTTGGCAAGGGAGTCACCCCTCCACTTT. Translation: CASSYLARESPLHF.

This clone was detected only once. V usage is TRBV4-1 and J usage is TRBJ2-3; D ambiguous. V lost 0 bases and J 3 bases, leaving 4 bases between the germline ends. The CDR3 is made up of 13 amino acids. Germline CDR1 and CDR2: MGHRA and YSYEKL. CDR3 protein: CASSQDTTDTQYF. CDR3 nucleotides: TGCGCCAGCAGCCAAGACACTACAGATACGCAGTATTTT.

V and J are TRBV11-2 and TRBJ1-1; TRBD1 might be the D (5 bases). The CDR3 loop spans 16 amino acids. Germline CDR1 reads SGHAT; CDR2 reads FQNNGV. V dropped 0 bases and J dropped 1 base, with 12 bases sitting between them. The CDR3 DNA reads TGTGCCAGCAGCTTAGACAGGGCTCGCGGGAACACTGAAGCTTTCTTT. This gives the protein CASSLDRARGNTEAFF.

CDR3 coding DNA: TGTGCCAGCTCACCTGGCGGACAGGGTATTGAAAAACTGTTTTTT. This encodes CASSPGGQGIEKLFF. The V and J genes are TRBV18 and TRBJ1-4, with 8 bases fitting TRBD1. The CDR3 extends over 15 amino acids. The ends lost 3 bases at V and 7 bases at J; junction bases unmatched: 7. From germline, CDR1 is KGHSH and CDR2 LQKENI.

The DNA of the CDR3 is TGTGCCATCAGTGAGTCCCAGGCGAGCTCCTACGAGCAGTACTTC. It translates to CAISESQASSYEQYF. This sequence joins TRBV10-3 and TRBJ2-7, with D unresolved. This CDR3 contains 15 residues. Deletions cut 0 bases from V and 0 bases from J, with 9 bases between. Germline CDR1 is ENHRY and CDR2 is SYGVKD.

The chain carries TRBV30 and TRBJ1-4; TRBD1 aligns across 8 bases. V trimming: 3 bases; J trimming: 7 bases; junction bases outside the gene matches: 7. CDR1 and CDR2 from the germline V gene are GTSNPN and SVGIG (reference sequence). CDR3 length: 14 residues. As DNA, the CDR3 is TGTGCCTGGAGGGACCCAACAGGGGGTGAAAAACTGTTTTTT. It translates to CAWRDPTGGEKLFF.

The genes are TRBV5-4 and TRBJ2-2, with D possibly TRBD1 on 6 matching bases. V lost 4 bases and J lost 4, with 11 bases in between. This CDR3 spans 14 amino acids. CDR1 is SGHNT, CDR2 YYREEE, per germline (reference sequence). The CDR3 DNA reads as TGTGCCAGCAGCCCGGACAGTAGCACCGGGGAGCTGTTTTTT. This codes for CASSPDSSTGELFF.

V and J are TRBV14 and TRBJ2-5; D possibly corresponds to TRBD2 (6 bases). Trimming shortened V by 1 base and J by 2 bases, and 11 bases separated the two germline ends. Germline V lookup: CDR1 SGHDN, CDR2 FVKESK. The CDR3 runs to 15 residues. CDR3 in amino acids: CASSQGLGEQETQYF. In DNA, the CDR3 is TGTGCCAGCAGCCAAGGACTAGGCGAACAAGAGACCCAGTACTTC.

The genes are TRBV30 and TRBJ2-5, with 7 bases fitting TRBD1. CDR1 is GTSNPN, CDR2 SVGIG, per germline (reference sequence). This CDR3 spans 12 amino acids. J was trimmed by 4 bases and V by 5 bases; bases with no gene match: 4. For the CDR3, the DNA is TGTGCCTGGGGTGGGGACAGAGAGACCCAGTACTTC. Its translation: CAWGGDRETQYF.

This sequence joins TRBV5-1 and TRBJ2-2, with 7 bases identical to TRBD1. J lost 3 bases, V lost 0 bases, and 14 bases had no gene match. There are 19 residues in the CDR3. Germline CDR1 SGHRS, CDR2 YFSETQ. CDR3 residues: CASSLARDRVGRDTGELFF. In DNA, the CDR3 is TGCGCCAGCAGCTTGGCCCGCGACAGGGTAGGAAGGGACACCGGGGAGCTGTTTTTT. The variable domain in full, completed from reference TRBV5-1 and TRBJ2-2, reads KAGVTQTPRYLIKTRGQQVTLSCSPISGHRSVSWYQQTPGQGLQFLFEYFSETQRNKGNFPGRFSGRQFSNSRSEMNVSTLELGDSALYLCASSLARDRVGRDTGELFFGEGSRLTVL.

The chain employs TRBV5-1 and TRBJ2-1; D remains ambiguous. V was shortened by 4 bases and J by 9 bases, with 8 bases between the two germline ends. The CDR3 has 11 residues. Per germline, CDR1 SGHRS and CDR2 YFSETQ. The CDR3 nucleotides are TGCGCCAGCAGCCCCCTTACTGAGCAGTTCTTC. Its translation: CASSPLTEQFF. The whole variable domain, remainder taken from reference TRBV5-1 and TRBJ2-1, is KAGVTQTPRYLIKTRGQQVTLSCSPISGHRSVSWYQQTPGQGLQFLFEYFSETQRNKGNFPGRFSGRQFSNSRSEMNVSTLELGDSALYLCASSPLTEQFFGPGTRLTVL.

CDR3 loop: CASSLAASSGGLDEQFF. CDR3 coding DNA: TGTGCCAGCAGCTTGGCGGCGTCTAGCGGGGGATTGGATGAGCAGTTCTTC. V and J are TRBV5-4 and TRBJ2-1, with 10 bases matching TRBD2. This CDR3 contains 17 residues. Germline-derived CDR1 and CDR2 are SGHNT and YYREEE (reference sequence). The junction had 11 bases not matched to a gene; V was cut back by 0 bases and J by 8 bases.

The chain has TRBV15 and TRBJ2-7; TRBD1 aligns across 8 bases. This CDR3 has 13 amino acids. Germline V CDR1 and CDR2: LNHNV, YYDKDF (reference sequence). Losses at the gene ends were 6 bases for V and 6 bases for J; bases not matched to a gene: 7. Written as DNA, the CDR3 is TGTGCCACCAGACAGGGACAGGACGGCGAGCAGTACTTC. It specifies CATRQGQDGEQYF.

This chain joins TRBV5-1 and TRBJ2-3; TRBD1 might be the D (6 bases). The CDR3 spans 14 residues. Germline V gene data show CDR1 as SGHRS and CDR2 as YFSETQ. V shed 3 bases and J shed 2 bases, with 10 bases lying between them. This chain's CDR3 is CASSWGTYTDTQYF. The CDR3 nucleotides are TGCGCCAGCAGCTGGGGGACATACACAGATACGCAGTATTTT.

This clone has just a few counts. CDR3 sequence: CASSPLGSPLHF. The CDR3 region has the DNA TGTGCCAGCAGCCCTCTAGGTTCACCCCTCCACTTT. The chain couples TRBV7-2 to TRBJ1-6, with no clear D. Germline loops: CDR1 SGHTA, CDR2 FQGNSA. V was trimmed by 5 bases and J by 9 bases, leaving 8 bases between them. The CDR3 covers 12 residues.

J is TRBJ2-1 and V is TRBV7-9; TRBD1 is a possible D gene (6 bases). Germline CDR1 is SEHNR and CDR2 is FQNEAQ (reference sequence). CDR3 length: 14 amino acids. Trimming shortened V by 2 bases and J by 7 bases, and 12 bases separated the two germline ends. The CDR3 nucleotides read TGTGCCAGCAGCTTACCACAGGGTAGGAATGAGCAGTTCTTC. Encoded protein: CASSLPQGRNEQFF.

The chain carries TRBV27 and TRBJ1-4, with D hard to call. The V gene's germline CDR1 is MNHEY and CDR2 SMNVEV (reference sequence). The CDR3 has 14 residues. Trimming removed 2 bases at V and 5 bases at J, with 9 bases between. Here the CDR3 reads CASSLNTGNEKLFF. The CDR3 DNA reads TGTGCCAGCAGTTTAAACACCGGCAATGAAAAACTGTTTTTT. The whole variable domain, remainder taken from reference TRBV27 and TRBJ1-4, is EAQVTQNPRYLITVTGKKLTVTCSQNMNHEYMSWYRQDPGLGLRQIYYSMNVEVTDKGDVPEGYKVSRKEKRNFPLILESPSPNQTSLYFCASSLNTGNEKLFFGSGTQLSVL.

The V call is TRBV13, the J call TRBJ2-7; D is unclear. The CDR3 loop spans 13 amino acids. The V end lost 5 bases, the J end lost 2 bases, and 10 bases lay between the germline ends. Germline values: CDR1 PRHDT, CDR2 FYEKMQ (reference sequence). The CDR3 reads CASSPPGTYEQYF. The DNA of the CDR3 is TGTGCCAGCAGCCCCCCGGGTACCTACGAGCAGTACTTC.

The chain links TRBV9 to TRBJ1-1, with TRBD1 matching 9 bases. Germline trimming cut 2 bases from V and 2 bases from J; bases unmatched to any gene: 4. This CDR3 spans 15 amino acids. Germline CDR1 SGDLS, CDR2 YYNGEE. The CDR3, as DNA: TGTGCCAGCAGCGTGGCGGGACAGGGAAACACTGAAGCTTTCTTT. This sequence encodes CASSVAGQGNTEAFF.

This clone was seen only once. The chain combines TRBV5-4 with TRBJ2-7; perhaps TRBD2 as D (5 bases). Germline V gene lookup returns CDR1 SGHNT and CDR2 YYREEE (reference sequence). The CDR3 runs to 15 residues. Between the trimmed V and J ends, which lost 3 bases and 2 bases, there was a span of 15 bases. The CDR3 nucleotides are TGTGCCAGCAGCTCTGAGGGTGCGGTGCCCTACGAGCAGTACTTC. Residues: CASSSEGAVPYEQYF.

This clone was picked up a small number of times. The rearrangement joins TRBV2 to TRBJ2-7; D gene uncertain. The CDR3 has 11 residues. From germline, CDR1 is SNHLY and CDR2 FYNNEI. The germline V and J ends were trimmed by 8 bases and 3 bases, with 8 bases remaining between them. CDR3 nucleotide sequence: TGTGCCAGCCCCCCGGACTACGAGCAGTACTTC. It is translated as CASPPDYEQYF.

The V gene is TRBV28, the J gene TRBJ1-6, with D possibly being TRBD1 (5 bases). The CDR3 is made up of 19 amino acids. Trimming took 3 bases from V and 6 from J, leaving 24 bases between them. Germline V gives CDR1 MDHEN, CDR2 SYDVKM. CDR3: CASSLIPGRGLGFNSPLHF. CDR3 bases: TGTGCCAGCAGTTTGATCCCCGGGAGGGGATTGGGATTTAATTCACCCCTCCACTTT.

This clone was found once. The rearrangement uses TRBV6-5 and TRBJ2-4, with TRBD1 matching over 9 bases. J was trimmed by 7 bases and V by 6 bases; bases with no gene match: 7. The CDR3 contains 14 residues. The germline gives CDR1 MNHEY, CDR2 SVGAGI. The CDR3, as DNA: TGTGCCAGCAGAAGAGACAGGGGGGGGAACATTCAGTACTTC. This encodes CASRRDRGGNIQYF.

This chain joins TRBV19 and TRBJ1-2; 11 bases are a match to TRBD1. In germline, CDR1 is LNHDA, CDR2 SQIVND (reference sequence). This CDR3 spans 17 amino acids. Trimming at V came to 3 bases and at J to 2 bases, leaving 8 bases not matched to a gene. CDR3 sequence reads: CASSIVPGQGGNYGYTF. The CDR3 nucleotides are TGTGCCAGTAGTATCGTCCCGGGACAGGGGGGGAACTATGGCTACACCTTC.

The V and J genes are TRBV2 and TRBJ2-3, with 8 positions matching TRBD2. The CDR3 totals 15 residues. Germline loops: CDR1 SNHLY, CDR2 FYNNEI. The ends lost 4 bases at V and 2 bases at J; junction bases unmatched: 5. This chain's CDR3 is CASSVAGGLTDTQYF. The CDR3 DNA reads as TGTGCCAGCAGTGTTGCGGGGGGACTCACAGATACGCAGTATTTT.

The V gene is TRBV21-1, the J gene TRBJ2-3. TRBV21-1 is a pseudogene. The CDR3 runs to 14 residues. CDR3 bases: TGTGCCAGCAGCCGCCGGGACCCCACAGATACGCAGTATTTT. It specifies CASSRRDPTDTQYF.